This passage covers 10 T cell receptor beta chains from one sample sequenced in a study of T cell responses to AZD1222 COVID-19 vaccine. Data came from immunoSEQ multiplex PCR; TCRdb stores just in-frame clones and leaves some out. The sample contains fewer than 150,000 clones, about 90% of which appear only once. The material sequenced was peripheral blood, taken 28 days after the second AZD1222 dose. The source of these receptors is an adult who received the AZD1222 COVID-19 vaccine.

The V and J genes are TRBV6-5 and TRBJ2-7; 12 bases fit TRBD2. Trimming took 4 bases from V and 1 from J; bases not matched to a gene: 2. The V gene's germline CDR1 is MNHEY and CDR2 SVGAGI. The CDR3 runs 15 residues. Here the CDR3 reads CASSFGLAGSYEQYF. CDR3 coding DNA: TGTGCCAGCAGTTTCGGACTAGCGGGGTCCTACGAGCAGTACTTC.

This chain joins TRBV12-3 or TRBV12-4 and TRBJ2-3; D uncertain. V was shortened by 1 base and J by 5 bases, with 4 bases between the two germline ends. CDR3 length: 12 amino acids. The CDR3 DNA is TGTGCCAGCAGTTTAGAGGGAGATACGCAGTATTTT. It codes for CASSLEGDTQYF.

This clone has only one observation. The V and J genes are TRBV27 and TRBJ2-1; tentative D call: TRBD1 (5 bases). The germline V and J ends were trimmed by 4 bases and 5 bases, with 15 bases remaining between them. The CDR3 loop spans 15 amino acids. Germline assignment: CDR1 MNHEY and CDR2 SMNVEV (reference sequence). The CDR3 bases are TGTGCCAGCAGTTCGGCAGGGCTCCACCACAATGAGCAGTTCTTC. Amino acid sequence: CASSSAGLHHNEQFF.

A single count supports this clone. The J gene is TRBJ1-1, the V gene TRBV20-1; a possible D gene is TRBD1 (5 bases). V was shortened by 3 bases and J by 4 bases, with 12 bases between the two germline ends. The CDR3 runs 13 residues. CDR1 DFQATT and CDR2 SNEGSKA come from the germline V gene (reference sequence). The CDR3 DNA reads as TGCAGTGCTAGTCTGGGGGTGGGCACTGAAGCTTTCTTT. Amino acid sequence: CSASLGVGTEAFF.

J is TRBJ2-5 and V is TRBV28; D is perhaps TRBD2 (6 bases). The CDR3 covers 15 residues. V was shortened by 6 bases and J by 0 bases, with 14 bases between the two germline ends. CDR1 and CDR2 from the germline V gene are MDHEN and SYDVKM. CDR3 in amino acids: CASRPAGWYQETQYF. The CDR3, as DNA: TGTGCCAGCAGGCCAGCGGGTTGGTACCAAGAGACCCAGTACTTC.

The chain has TRBV16 and TRBJ2-1; possibly TRBD1 for D (7 bases). The CDR3 runs to 13 residues. V lost 7 bases to trimming and J lost 6 bases, with 13 bases between them. The germline gives CDR1 KGHSY, CDR2 FQNENV. CDR3 sequence reads: CASNPRGVNEQFF. The DNA of the CDR3 is TGTGCCAGCAACCCCAGGGGGGTCAATGAGCAGTTCTTC.

The rearrangement uses TRBV11-3 and TRBJ1-1; tentatively, D is TRBD1 (5 bases). The CDR3 spans 13 residues. Germline V gene lookup returns CDR1 SGHNT and CDR2 YENEEA. V lost 2 bases and J 2 bases, leaving 6 bases between the germline ends. This chain's CDR3 is CASSLRGNTEAFF. The DNA for the CDR3 is TGTGCCAGCAGCTTAAGGGGAAACACTGAAGCTTTCTTT.

V usage is TRBV6-5 and J usage is TRBJ2-7; TRBD1 matches 8 bases. This CDR3 has 14 amino acids. After removal of 6 bases from V and 0 bases from J, the junction contained 4 bases not matched to a gene. Germline CDR1 and CDR2: MNHEY and SVGAGI. The CDR3 loop is CASRHRGSSYEQYF. The CDR3 nucleotides read TGTGCCAGCAGACACAGGGGGAGCTCCTACGAGCAGTACTTC.

The chain employs TRBV2 and TRBJ2-7; D may be TRBD1 or TRBD2 (5 bases each). With 11 bases removed from V and 0 bases from J, the gap between germline ends came to 14 bases. Germline V lookup: CDR1 SNHLY, CDR2 FYNNEI. CDR3 size: 13 residues. This chain's CDR3 is CALTGTDSYEQYF. CDR3 nucleotides: TGTGCCTTGACCGGGACCGACTCCTACGAGCAGTACTTC.

This chain links TRBV19 with TRBJ2-7; D gene unclear. V was clipped by 2 bases and J by 0 bases, with 8 bases between them. The CDR3 loop spans 14 amino acids. Germline V gene data show CDR1 as LNHDA and CDR2 as SQIVND (reference sequence). CDR3 residues: CASSILGSSYEQYF. CDR3 in DNA: TGTGCCAGTAGTATATTGGGCAGCTCCTACGAGCAGTACTTC.